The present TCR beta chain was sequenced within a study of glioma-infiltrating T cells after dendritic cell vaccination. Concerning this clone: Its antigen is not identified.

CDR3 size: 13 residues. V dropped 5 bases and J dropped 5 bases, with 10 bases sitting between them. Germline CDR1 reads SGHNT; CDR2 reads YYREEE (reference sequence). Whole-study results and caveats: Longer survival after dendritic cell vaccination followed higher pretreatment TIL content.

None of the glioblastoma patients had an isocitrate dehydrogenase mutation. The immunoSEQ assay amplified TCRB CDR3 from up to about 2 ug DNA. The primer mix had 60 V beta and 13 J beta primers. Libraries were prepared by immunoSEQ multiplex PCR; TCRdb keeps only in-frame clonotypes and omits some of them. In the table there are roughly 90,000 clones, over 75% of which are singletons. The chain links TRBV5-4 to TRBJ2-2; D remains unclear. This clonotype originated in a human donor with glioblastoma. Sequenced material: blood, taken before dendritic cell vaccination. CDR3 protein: CASRTLNTGELFF. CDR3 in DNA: TGTGCCAGCAGGACTTTGAATACCGGGGAGCTGTTTTTT.